This passage covers 30 T cell receptor beta chains from one sample sequenced in a study of metastatic and nonmetastatic thyroid tumors. Until they underwent thyroid surgery, no patient had received any treatment. TCRdb reprocessed the PCR reads via MiXCR. Of more than 10,000 clones detected, 27% appear once; the ten largest clones hold 19%. What was sequenced was tumor tissue. The receptor set was obtained from a female donor with papillary thyroid cancer or a benign thyroid nodule (not recorded which). Some clones in this sample may be carry-over from other donors' samples.

CDR3 amino acids: CASSPWTSGMGAPLETQYF. For the CDR3, the DNA is TGTGCCAGCAGCCCTTGGACTAGCGGGATGGGGGCCCCTTTAGAGACCCAGTACTTC. J is TRBJ2-5 and V is TRBV11-2, with TRBD2 identical over 12 bases. The trim removed 5 bases at V and 4 bases at J, leaving 17 bases unmatched. The CDR3 extends over 19 amino acids. Per germline, CDR1 SGHAT and CDR2 FQNNGV.

This clone came up many times. The V call is TRBV4-3, the J call TRBJ1-3, with D perhaps TRBD1 (6 bases). The CDR3 runs 17 residues. V lost 9 bases and J 1 base, leaving 22 bases between the germline ends. The germline V gene encodes CDR1 LGHNA and CDR2 YSLEER. The chain's CDR3 is CASYPGGGGHSGNTIYF. Here the CDR3 DNA reads TGCGCCAGTTACCCAGGAGGAGGGGGTCATTCTGGAAACACCATATATTTT.

This chain links TRBV20-1 with TRBJ2-7; no clear D gene. Trimming pared 6 bases from V and 0 bases from J, leaving 15 bases between. This CDR3 contains 14 residues. The germline V gene encodes CDR1 DFQATT and CDR2 SNEGSKA (reference sequence). The CDR3: CSAGGLPVSYEQYF. The CDR3 nucleotides are TGCAGTGCCGGTGGTCTACCGGTCTCCTACGAGCAGTACTTC.

This clone appeared many times. This chain joins TRBV6-1 and TRBJ2-7, with D possibly TRBD2 on 5 matching bases. The CDR3 spans 15 residues. V lost 6 bases and J 3 bases, leaving 18 bases between the germline ends. The germline V gene has CDR1 MNHNS and CDR2 SASEGT. The CDR3 protein is CASSQGGTSIYEQYV. Written as DNA, the CDR3 is TGTGCCAGCAGCCAAGGAGGAACGTCAATCTACGAGCAGTACGTC.

Regarding this clone: At one boundary the junction diverges from the germline segment, which might be a read error. The chain joins TRBV13 to TRBJ2-7, with D perhaps TRBD1 (6 bases). CDR3 length: 13 residues. CDR1 is PRHDT, CDR2 FYEKMQ, per germline (reference sequence). The CDR3 nucleotides read TGTGCCAGCAGCCTAGGACAGCCCTACGAGCAGTACTTC. Its protein product is CASSLGQPYEQYF.

This clone was recorded at least ten times. The chain couples TRBV4-1 to TRBJ2-7; 14 nucleotides line up with TRBD2. V lost 1 base and J lost 3; bases outside the gene matches: 8. This CDR3 has 18 residues. CDR1 and CDR2 from the germline V gene are MGHRA and YSYEKL. The CDR3 is CASSQAGTSGSTNYEQYF. CDR3 nucleotide sequence: TGCGCCAGCAGCCAAGCCGGGACTAGCGGGAGCACGAACTACGAGCAGTACTTC.

This clone occurred a few times. The chain joins TRBV6-5 to TRBJ2-7; 9 bases align to TRBD2. Germline loops: CDR1 MNHEY, CDR2 SVGAGI. There are 17 residues in the CDR3. Unmatched junction bases numbered 10, after V lost 2 bases and J lost 2 bases. The CDR3 DNA reads as TGTGCCAGCAGTTACACGGCCTCGACTAGCGGTGCCTACGAGCAGTACTTC. Protein sequence: CASSYTASTSGAYEQYF.

This clone was seen many times. Just one base apart from a much larger clone, this may be a read error. Other DNA variants within this sample encode the same CDR3. V is TRBV27 and J is TRBJ2-5; TRBD2 aligns across 7 bases. CDR1 is MNHEY and CDR2 is SMNVEV in the germline V gene (reference sequence). V was clipped by 8 bases and J by 1 base; unmatched bases: 19. CDR3 length equals 18 residues. The CDR3 region has the DNA TGTGCCAGCGCCTACCCGACTAGCCTGAGAAGGGTCCAAGAGACCCAGTACTTC. Translated: CASAYPTSLRRVQETQYF.

This clone has at least ten counts. The chain recombines TRBV28 with TRBJ2-7; tentative D call: TRBD1 (6 bases). This CDR3 has 12 residues. V lost 6 bases and J 5 bases, leaving 11 bases between the germline ends. From germline, CDR1 is MDHEN and CDR2 SYDVKM. CDR3 in DNA: TGTGCCAGCAGGGTCACAGGGAACGAGCAGTACTTC. Translated: CASRVTGNEQYF.

This clone has ten or more counts. A read error may explain this, as a much larger clone is one base away. The CDR3 end shows no conserved phenylalanine or tryptophan, and so a read error is likely. The V and J genes are TRBV6-1 and TRBJ1-6; no firm D call. CDR1 is MNHNS, CDR2 SASEGT, per germline. With 10 bases removed from V and 7 bases from J, the gap between germline ends came to 14 bases. The CDR3 is made up of 13 amino acids. Written as DNA, the CDR3 is TGTGCCACCTCCCTGGCTCGAAATTCACCCCTCCACCTT. Amino acids: CATSLARNSPLHL.

CDR3: CSARDARKTGPLNTEAFF. The CDR3 DNA reads as TGCAGTGCTAGAGATGCACGGAAGACCGGGCCGCTGAACACTGAAGCTTTCTTT. The chain carries TRBV20-1 and TRBJ1-1, with unresolved D. The CDR3 consists of 18 residues. Germline assignment: CDR1 DFQATT and CDR2 SNEGSKA (reference sequence). V lost 0 bases and J 0 bases, leaving 20 bases between the germline ends.

This clone is classed as large (0.1 to 1%). Other DNA sequences of this sample code for an identical CDR3. The rearrangement uses TRBV20-1 and TRBJ2-7, with 13 bases lining up with TRBD2. The CDR3 has 13 amino acids. Trimming took 8 bases from V and 5 from J; bases not matched to a gene: 6. Germline CDR1 is DFQATT and CDR2 is SNEGSKA (reference sequence). CDR3 bases: TGCAGTTCGGGACTAGCGGGGATAGACGAGCAGTACTTC. It specifies CSSGLAGIDEQYF.

This clone was seen repeatedly, ten times or more. A read error may be the cause here, since a much bigger clone is one base away. This chain joins TRBV2 and TRBJ1-1; D is perhaps TRBD1 (6 bases). The CDR3 contains 15 residues. Germline V lookup: CDR1 SNHLY, CDR2 FYNNEI. In DNA form, the CDR3 reads TGTGCCGGCAGTGCCACACAGGGTATGAACACTGAAGCTTTCTTT. It is translated as CAGSATQGMNTEAFF.

This rearrangement joins TRBV19 to TRBJ2-7; 8 bases are shared with TRBD2. J was trimmed by 7 bases and V by 5 bases; bases with no gene match: 13. The CDR3 has 15 amino acids. Per the germline V gene, CDR1 is LNHDA and CDR2 is SQIVND (reference sequence). DNA of the CDR3: TGTGCCAGTAGTGGACTAGCTGTAACCTACAATGAGCAGTACGTC. Its protein is CASSGLAVTYNEQYV.

This clone was observed at least ten times. It may be a read error: a sequence one base away is much more abundant. At the DNA level, this CDR3 is encoded by other sequences in the same sample as well. The rearrangement links TRBV14 to TRBJ2-2; 10 nucleotides align to TRBD1. CDR1 is SGHDN, CDR2 FVKESK, per germline. This CDR3 comprises 16 residues. The CDR3 DNA reads as TGCGCCAGCAACCAGATCGACAGGGGGCTAACCGGGGAGCTGTTTTTT. As protein: CASNQIDRGLTGELFF.

This clone was counted many times. The CDR3 DNA sequence: TGTGCCAGCAGCCCTAGGTCGGGGATAGAGACCCAGTACTTC. Residues: CASSPRSGIETQYF. J is TRBJ2-5 and V is TRBV7-6; a possible D gene is TRBD2 (5 bases). The CDR3 is 14 amino acids. Germline CDR1 and CDR2: SGHVS and FNYEAQ. V was trimmed by 5 bases and J by 4 bases, leaving 14 bases between them.

The V gene is TRBV7-8, the J gene TRBJ2-3; maybe TRBD2 (5 bases). Trimming took off 6 bases at V and 4 bases at J, with 17 bases between the two ends. Germline loops: CDR1 SGHVS, CDR2 FQNEAQ. This CDR3 spans 15 amino acids. The CDR3 region is CASSLTRGRADTQYF. DNA for the CDR3: TGTGCCAGCAGTCTGACCCGCGGGCGTGCAGATACGCAGTATTTT.

The sample holds many counts of this clone. V is TRBV28 and J is TRBJ2-1; TRBD1 is a possible D gene (5 bases). In germline, CDR1 is MDHEN, CDR2 SYDVKM. There are 15 residues in the CDR3. The V gene lost 5 bases and the J gene lost 0 bases, with 11 bases spanning the gap. CDR3 loop: CASSRTSSSYNEQFF. CDR3 nucleotides: TGTGCCAGCAGTCGGACATCGAGCTCCTACAATGAGCAGTTCTTC.

This clone has at least ten counts. The CDR3, as DNA: TGTGCCAGTAGTATACGGGGGGGCAACGAGCAGTACGTC. Its protein is CASSIRGGNEQYV. The genes are TRBV19 and TRBJ2-7, with 8 positions matching TRBD2. Per the germline V gene, CDR1 is LNHDA and CDR2 is SQIVND (reference sequence). The CDR3 has 13 residues. Losses at the gene ends were 2 bases for V and 5 bases for J; bases not matched to a gene: 2.

The V and J genes are TRBV27 and TRBJ1-6; unclear D gene. Trimming took off 1 base at V and 6 bases at J, with 10 bases between the two ends. There are 15 residues in the CDR3. Germline-derived CDR1 and CDR2 are MNHEY and SMNVEV (reference sequence). CDR3 sequence: CASSLYGQPNSPLHF. CDR3 in DNA: TGTGCCAGCAGTTTATACGGCCAACCTAATTCACCCCTCCACTTT.

This clone was seen many times. The chain uses TRBV27 and TRBJ2-2; a possible D gene is TRBD1 (5 bases). Deletions cut 11 bases from V and 3 bases from J, with 22 bases between. Looked up from germline, CDR1 is MNHEY and CDR2 is SMNVEV (reference sequence). This CDR3 comprises 16 residues. The CDR3, as DNA: TGTGCCTCCTCTTACAGGCAAATACGGCACACCGGGGAGCTGTTTTTT. Residues: CASSYRQIRHTGELFF.

This clone was detected a few times. The rearrangement links TRBV27 to TRBJ2-1; 9 nucleotides align to TRBD2. Germline-derived CDR1 and CDR2 are MNHEY and SMNVEV (reference sequence). CDR3 length: 16 amino acids. Trimming cost V 1 base and J 4 bases; bases outside gene matches: 5. CDR3 nucleotides: TGTGCCAGCAGTTTATTTCCGAGCGGGGGGTACAATGAGCAGTTCTTC. It specifies CASSLFPSGGYNEQFF.

Many counts were recorded for this clone. This sequence joins TRBV7-3 and TRBJ2-2, with D perhaps matching TRBD2 (6 bases). The CDR3 runs 14 residues. Trimming took off 2 bases at V and 7 bases at J, with 11 bases between the two ends. Germline values: CDR1 SGHTA, CDR2 FQGTGA. The CDR3 DNA sequence: TGTGCCAGCAGCTTAGGAGGGGCGAACGGGGAGCTGTTTTTT. Its protein product is CASSLGGANGELFF.

The genes are TRBV5-1 and TRBJ2-1; 9 bases match TRBD2. CDR1 is SGHRS and CDR2 is YFSETQ in the germline V gene. The CDR3 length is 16 residues. V lost 0 bases, J lost 4 bases, and 5 bases stayed unmatched. CDR3 protein: CASSLALSGGYNEQFF. CDR3 in DNA: TGCGCCAGCAGCTTGGCTTTGAGCGGGGGGTACAATGAGCAGTTCTTC. Filled out from reference TRBV5-1 and TRBJ2-1, the complete variable domain reads KAGVTQTPRYLIKTRGQQVTLSCSPISGHRSVSWYQQTPGQGLQFLFEYFSETQRNKGNFPGRFSGRQFSNSRSEMNVSTLELGDSALYLCASSLALSGGYNEQFFGPGTRLTVL.

This clone is judged medium-sized. This chain joins TRBV7-9 and TRBJ2-7, with D possibly matching TRBD2 (6 bases). The CDR3 has 16 residues. CDR1 and CDR2 from the germline V gene are SEHNR and FQNEAQ (reference sequence). Deletions cut 4 bases from V and 0 bases from J, with 16 bases between. CDR3 loop: CASSYLRGPSSYEQYF. For the CDR3, the DNA is TGTGCCAGCAGCTATTTGCGGGGACCCAGCTCCTACGAGCAGTACTTC.

Sample share makes this clone medium-sized. This chain joins TRBV5-1 and TRBJ2-1; D gene unclear. The germline V gene encodes CDR1 SGHRS and CDR2 YFSETQ. The CDR3 consists of 12 residues. This CDR3 is CPKGKELDEQFF. The DNA for the CDR3 is TGCCCCAAGGGCAAGGAGCTCGATGAGCAGTTCTTC.

This clone has ten or more counts. This chain connects TRBV20-1 to TRBJ2-1; weak D call: TRBD2 (5 bases). The germline CDR1 and CDR2 sequences are DFQATT and SNEGSKA (reference sequence). The V gene lost 5 bases and the J gene lost 12 bases, with 17 bases spanning the gap. The CDR3 is made up of 12 amino acids. CDR3 DNA: TGCAGTGCTGCCCCCCCAACTAGAGGGCAGTTCTTC. It is translated as CSAAPPTRGQFF.

The chain carries TRBV4-1 and TRBJ2-1, with D tentatively TRBD1 or TRBD2 (5 bases each). This CDR3 spans 13 amino acids. Germline V gene lookup returns CDR1 MGHRA and CDR2 YSYEKL. Trimming removed 5 bases at V and 8 bases at J, with 13 bases between. The CDR3 sequence: CASSGGFSHEQFF. The CDR3 DNA follows: TGCGCCAGCAGCGGGGGTTTCAGCCATGAGCAGTTCTTC.

This clone was recorded many times. This rearrangement joins TRBV6-1 to TRBJ2-1, with 13 bases that match TRBD2. CDR3 size: 15 residues. Trimming cost V 6 bases and J 10 bases; bases outside gene matches: 9. Germline CDR1 and CDR2: MNHNS and SASEGT. CDR3 sequence: CASSRTSGRQGEQFF. CDR3 in DNA: TGTGCCAGCAGCCGGACTAGCGGGAGACAAGGGGAGCAGTTCTTC.

The J gene is TRBJ1-5, the V gene TRBV30, with 7 bases fitting TRBD1. The CDR3 runs 15 residues. In germline, CDR1 is GTSNPN, CDR2 SVGIG (reference sequence). With 3 bases clipped from V and 3 bases from J, the junction kept 8 bases outside the gene matches. CDR3 in DNA: TGTGCCTGGAGCGCCACCGGGACAGTCAATCAGCCCCAGCATTTT. It yields the protein CAWSATGTVNQPQHF.